These T cell receptor beta chains were read from a single sample in a study of cytomegalovirus exposure and HLA in healthy donors. Some clones are missing from TCRdb's copy, which holds only in-frame ones; the method was immunoSEQ multiplex PCR. The sample holds more than 200,000 clones, more than 75% seen once. The sequenced material came from PBMCs. The receptor set was obtained from a human donor in good health. Both conserved end residues are part of each CDR3. D genes are given only for firm matches. Clone size is not always given. Where it is, it says once, few, many or a class for expanded clones.

clone_size	d_call	v_call	j_call	cdr3_nt	cdr3_aa
NA	NA	TRBV15	TRBJ2-5	TGTGCCACCAGCAGAGGCAGGGAAGCGGAGACCCAGTACTTC	CATSRGREAETQYF
NA	NA	TRBV5-1	TRBJ1-1	TGCGCCAGCAGCTTGGGCGGGACCCCGGTATTTGAAGCTTTCTTT	CASSLGGTPVFEAFF
NA	NA	TRBV7-2	TRBJ2-3	TGTGCCAGCAGCCCCCGCCAGGGCCAAACGCAGTATTTT	CASSPRQGQTQYF
NA	TRBD2	TRBV7-9	TRBJ2-1	TGTGCCAGCAGCTTATTTGCGGGAGTGAGGAATGAGCAGTTCTTC	CASSLFAGVRNEQFF
NA	NA	TRBV15	TRBJ2-1	TGTGCCACCAGCAGAGATAGCGGATCAACCTACAATGAGCAGTTCTTC	CATSRDSGSTYNEQFF
NA	TRBD1	TRBV9	TRBJ1-4	TGTGCCAGCAGCGGTACAGGGGTTACTAATGAAAAACTGTTTTTT	CASSGTGVTNEKLFF
NA	TRBD1	TRBV29-1	TRBJ2-7	TGCAGCGTTCGACAGGGTAATACGCCTAGCTACGAGCAGTACTTC	CSVRQGNTPSYEQYF
NA	TRBD2	TRBV5-1	TRBJ2-5	TGCGCCAGCAGCTTGGCACTAACGGGAGCGGGGGAGACCCAGTACTTC	CASSLALTGAGETQYF
NA	TRBD2	TRBV5-1	TRBJ2-3	TGCGCCAGCAGCGGTGGGGCGGGAGGGCCCTCAGATACGCAGTATTTT	CASSGGAGGPSDTQYF
NA	TRBD2	TRBV4-2	TRBJ2-3	TGTGCCAGCAGCCAAGATTTGGGGCTAGCGGGACACTCTAGCACAGATACGCAGTATTTT	CASSQDLGLAGHSSTDTQYF
NA	NA	TRBV23-1	TRBJ1-3	TGCGCCAGCAGTCAAGGTGGCCTACTTAGGGGTCCGGGAAACACCATATATTTT	CASSQGGLLRGPGNTIYF
NA	NA	TRBV5-5	TRBJ1-1	TGTGCCAGCAGCTTAGCGGTCATGAACACTGAAGCTTTCTTT	CASSLAVMNTEAFF
NA	TRBD2	TRBV4-1	TRBJ2-3	TGCGCCAGCAGCCAAGAAGGAAGCGGGGTGGATACGCAGTATTTT	CASSQEGSGVDTQYF
NA	TRBD2	TRBV7-2	TRBJ2-1	TGTGCCAGCAGCTTGTTTGCCCGAACTAGCGGGAGGAATGAGCAGTTCTTC	CASSLFARTSGRNEQFF
NA	NA	TRBV7-2	TRBJ2-6	TGTGCCAGCAGCTTCTCCAGGGTCACTGGGGCCAACGTCCTGACTTTC	CASSFSRVTGANVLTF
NA	NA	TRBV14	TRBJ1-5	TGTGCCACCTTTGGGCGAGGGGGACCACTGTGTAGCAATCAGCCCCAGCATTTT	CATFGRGGPLCSNQPQHF
NA	TRBD1	TRBV7-2	TRBJ2-7	TGTGCCAGCAGCTTAGACAGGGGCTCCTACGAGCAGTACTTC	CASSLDRGSYEQYF
NA	NA	TRBV7-9	TRBJ1-5	TGTGCCAGCAGCCGAGACATTAGCAATCAGCCCCAGCATTTT	CASSRDISNQPQHF
NA	NA	TRBV7-3	TRBJ2-7	TGTGCCAGCAGCTTAGGAGTTGACTACGAGCAGTACTTC	CASSLGVDYEQYF
once	TRBD1	TRBV4-1	TRBJ2-7	TGCGCCAGCAGCCAAGAAGACAGGGGGTTCTCCTACGAGCAGTACTTC	CASSQEDRGFSYEQYF